What follows are 8 T cell receptor beta chains derived from one specimen sequenced in a study of T-cell reconstitution after alpha-beta-depleted transplantation in children. For TCRbeta, the library was prepared with unique molecular identifiers. TCRdb re-analysed the PCR reads in MiXCR, keeping a single row per CDR3 protein. This sample has a few hundred thousand distinct CDR3 sequences, with roughly 13% found just once. Material: PBMCs, mostly from graft donor cells, obtained 360 days after TCRalphabeta/CD19-depleted stem cell transplant. Receptor source: a male patient aged 10 to 17 who had a stem cell transplant for acute myeloid leukemia, so the T cells may come from the graft donor.

In this sample, this clonotype turned up a few times. This CDR3 is CSVWTGGYEQYF. CDR3 DNA sequence: TGCAGCGTATGGACAGGGGGCTACGAGCAGTACTTC. The chain employs TRBV29-1 and TRBJ2-7, with 10 positions matching TRBD1. This CDR3 region has 12 residues. Germline CDR1 is SQVTM and CDR2 is ANQGSEA. The V gene end was trimmed by 6 bases and the J gene end by 3 bases; junction bases not matched to a gene: 2.

This clonotype was recorded at least ten times. The V gene is TRBV7-2, the J gene TRBJ1-5; 9 bases agree with TRBD1. After removal of 4 bases from V and 3 bases from J, the junction contained 4 bases not matched to a gene. The CDR3 contains 15 residues. The germline CDR1 and CDR2 sequences are SGHTA and FQGNSA. DNA of the CDR3: TGTGCCAGCAGCTCACAGGGGGCCCCCAATCAGCCCCAGCATTTT. This encodes CASSSQGAPNQPQHF.

This clonotype has at least ten counts. V and J are TRBV12-3 or TRBV12-4 and TRBJ1-1; the D gene is possibly TRBD1 (5 bases). Between the trimmed V and J ends, which lost 10 bases and 0 bases, there was a span of 15 bases. CDR3 length: 14 residues. CDR3 sequence (DNA): TGTGCCACCCAGAGGGGCAGGGTGAACACTGAAGCTTTCTTT. It encodes CATQRGRVNTEAFF.

The V gene is TRBV4-3, the J gene TRBJ2-3, with 7 bases lining up with TRBD2. The length of the CDR3 is 16 residues. The trim removed 0 bases at V and 5 bases at J, leaving 8 bases unmatched. Germline V gene sequence: CDR1 LGHNA, CDR2 YSLEER. The CDR3 DNA sequence: TGCGCCAGCAGCCAAGATGGGGCGGGAGTTGTAGATACGCAGTATTTT. Its translation: CASSQDGAGVVDTQYF.

A few counts support this clonotype. The rearrangement joins TRBV20-1 to TRBJ2-1; no firm D call. The germline gives CDR1 DFQATT, CDR2 SNEGSKA (reference sequence). The CDR3 has 18 amino acids. Trimming took 1 base from V and 0 from J, leaving 19 bases between them. In DNA, the CDR3 is TGCAGTGCTAGAGGGGAATCGGGCCCCTTAAGCTCCTACAATGAGCAGTTCTTC. Translating it yields CSARGESGPLSSYNEQFF.

The chain couples TRBV29-1 to TRBJ1-2; D may be TRBD1 (5 bases). The germline V gene has CDR1 SQVTM and CDR2 ANQGSEA. Trimming left V 6 bases short and J 4 bases short, with 21 bases between. This CDR3 has 15 amino acids. The CDR3 reads CSVEDGGRWVYGYTF. The CDR3 DNA sequence: TGCAGCGTCGAGGACGGGGGACGGTGGGTCTATGGCTACACCTTC.

This sequence joins TRBV7-6 and TRBJ2-7, with TRBD1 matching over 9 bases. The junction had 5 bases not matched to a gene; V was cut back by 1 base and J by 7 bases. CDR3 length equals 14 residues. Germline CDR1 is SGHVS and CDR2 is FNYEAQ. The CDR3 sequence is CASSLVQGAGEQYF. DNA for the CDR3: TGTGCCAGCAGCTTAGTACAGGGGGCAGGAGAGCAGTACTTC.

CDR3 in amino acids: CASSQGDQPQHF. DNA for the CDR3: TGTGCCAGCAGTCAGGGGGATCAGCCCCAGCATTTT. The chain combines TRBV7-8 with TRBJ1-5, with TRBD1 identical over 7 bases. J gave up 5 bases and V 6 bases, and 1 base lay outside the gene matches. Looked up from germline, CDR1 is SGHVS and CDR2 is FQNEAQ. The CDR3 spans 12 residues.